Below, 24 T cell receptor beta chains from the same sample are listed, as sequenced in a study of PD-1 blockade in classical Hodgkin lymphoma. The time point here: newly diagnosed, previously untreated cHL patient sample. The study purified CD4+ T cells from thawed PBMCs using magnetic negative selection. Method: immunoSEQ multiplex PCR; TCRdb's copy keeps in-frame clones and lacks some. The table lists fewer than 40,000 clones, around 89% of them singletons. Sequenced sample: CD4+ T cells from blood. The receptors originated from a human donor with classical Hodgkin lymphoma.

This clone was observed a single time. This chain connects TRBV9 to TRBJ2-3; the D is unclear. V dropped 0 bases and J dropped 2 bases, with 13 bases sitting between them. The CDR3 extends over 16 amino acids. CDR1 and CDR2 from the germline V gene are SGDLS and YYNGEE. The CDR3 spells CASSVGAGLLTDTQYF. The CDR3 bases are TGTGCCAGCAGCGTAGGGGCAGGATTACTCACAGATACGCAGTATTTT.

The chain combines TRBV10-3 with TRBJ1-1; 9 bases are a match to TRBD1. CDR3 size: 15 residues. CDR1 ENHRY and CDR2 SYGVKD come from the germline V gene. The junction had 8 bases not matched to a gene; V was cut back by 5 bases and J by 4 bases. The CDR3 reads CAISPGTGLGTEAFF. CDR3 nucleotides: TGTGCCATCAGTCCCGGGACAGGGTTGGGCACTGAAGCTTTCTTT.

This clone was observed a handful of times. This chain connects TRBV6-5 to TRBJ1-2; D may be TRBD1 (6 bases). V was pared by 6 bases and J by 0 bases, with 11 bases between. This CDR3 is 14 amino acids long. From germline, CDR1 is MNHEY and CDR2 SVGAGI. This CDR3 is CASRRTVANYGYTF. The CDR3 nucleotides are TGTGCCAGCAGACGGACAGTAGCTAACTATGGCTACACCTTC.

The V gene is TRBV28, the J gene TRBJ1-1, with a tentative D call TRBD1 (6 bases). Germline loops: CDR1 MDHEN, CDR2 SYDVKM. There are 11 residues in the CDR3. V was clipped by 8 bases and J by 5 bases, with 9 bases between them. The CDR3 protein is CASQGGTEAFF. In DNA, the CDR3 is TGTGCCAGCCAAGGGGGGACTGAAGCTTTCTTT.

The chain couples TRBV5-6 to TRBJ2-1, with a weak D call TRBD2 (5 bases). The length of the CDR3 is 12 residues. V was trimmed by 2 bases and J by 15 bases, leaving 15 bases between them. Germline V gives CDR1 SGHDT, CDR2 YYEEEE. This chain's CDR3 is CASSLGRAWWFF. In DNA form, the CDR3 reads TGTGCCAGCAGCTTAGGGCGGGCATGGTGGTTCTTC.

The chain links TRBV5-6 to TRBJ2-1; D remains ambiguous. Trimming took 0 bases from V and 4 from J, leaving 5 bases between them. CDR1 and CDR2 from the germline V gene are SGHDT and YYEEEE. This CDR3 region has 13 residues. The CDR3 DNA sequence: TGTGCCAGCAGCTTGGTATATTACAATGAGCAGTTCTTC. Translation: CASSLVYYNEQFF.

The CDR3 DNA reads TGTGCCAGCAGCGGTGGGACTACTGAAGCTTTCTTT. The encoded protein is CASSGGTTEAFF. The chain employs TRBV7-9 and TRBJ1-1, with D tentatively TRBD1 (5 bases). The V and J ends lost 5 bases and 5 bases respectively, with 9 bases between them. The length of the CDR3 is 12 residues. Germline V gives CDR1 SEHNR, CDR2 FQNEAQ (reference sequence).

The chain employs TRBV5-4 and TRBJ2-7; D call uncertain. Germline values: CDR1 SGHNT, CDR2 YYREEE (reference sequence). The ends were cut back, 0 bases at V and 5 bases at J, with 9 bases in the middle. There are 13 residues in the CDR3. CDR3 nucleotides: TGTGCCAGCAGCTTGGCCGTCCTCGACGAGCAGTACTTC. It specifies CASSLAVLDEQYF.

This clone was seen a single time. V and J are TRBV23-1 and TRBJ2-2; perhaps TRBD2 as D (5 bases). TRBV23-1 is annotated as an ORF whose role is uncertain. Trimming pared 1 base from V and 5 bases from J, leaving 8 bases between. The CDR3 consists of 14 residues. DNA of the CDR3: TGCGCCAGCAGTCAATTGGGAGAAACCGGGGAGCTGTTTTTT. Protein product: CASSQLGETGELFF.

This clone was detected a few times. This chain uses TRBV10-3 with TRBJ1-1, with D hard to call. V was trimmed by 0 bases and J by 7 bases, leaving 9 bases between them. The CDR3 runs 13 residues. The V gene's germline CDR1 is ENHRY and CDR2 SYGVKD. The CDR3 protein is CAISESTAVEAFF. The CDR3 DNA reads as TGTGCCATCAGTGAGTCGACGGCAGTTGAAGCTTTCTTT.

V usage is TRBV7-9 and J usage is TRBJ2-4, with TRBD2 matching 7 bases. Germline V CDR1 and CDR2: SEHNR, FQNEAQ (reference sequence). The V gene end was trimmed by 5 bases and the J gene end by 11 bases; junction bases not matched to a gene: 15. There are 15 residues in the CDR3. The CDR3 DNA reads as TGTGCCAGCAGCCCAGACCTAGCGTTTGGGGGGGTTCAGTACTTC. Translation: CASSPDLAFGGVQYF. Filled out from reference TRBV7-9 and TRBJ2-4, the complete variable domain reads DTGVSQNPRHKITKRGQNVTFRCDPISEHNRLYWYRQTLGQGPEFLTYFQNEAQLEKSRLLSDRFSAERPKGSFSTLEIQRTEQGDSAMYLCASSPDLAFGGVQYFGAGTRLSVL.

The chain employs TRBV7-9 and TRBJ2-1, with 9 bases lining up with TRBD2. The germline CDR1 and CDR2 sequences are SEHNR and FQNEAQ (reference sequence). Germline trimming cut 5 bases from V and 10 bases from J; bases unmatched to any gene: 15. This CDR3 region has 16 residues. CDR3 sequence (DNA): TGTGCCAGCAGCCTCCGGGAGGCGGGAGGGCCGCAGGAGCAGTTCTTC. Protein product: CASSLREAGGPQEQFF.

CDR3 sequence: CASSIGTSGAPKYRQFF. The CDR3 coding sequence is TGTGCCAGTAGTATAGGAACTAGCGGAGCCCCTAAGTATCGACAGTTCTTC. The chain joins TRBV19 to TRBJ2-1, with 8 bases fitting TRBD2. V lost 1 base to trimming and J lost 13 bases; unmatched junction nucleotides: 18. This CDR3 has 17 residues. CDR1 and CDR2 from the germline V gene are LNHDA and SQIVND (reference sequence).

The rearrangement joins TRBV7-3 to TRBJ2-7, with 9 bases lining up with TRBD2. The CDR3 consists of 14 residues. The junction had 5 bases not matched to a gene; V was cut back by 5 bases and J by 3 bases. Per the germline V gene, CDR1 is SGHTA and CDR2 is FQGTGA. The CDR3 loop reads CASSHSGGHYEQYF. The CDR3, as DNA: TGTGCCAGCAGCCATAGCGGGGGCCACTACGAGCAGTACTTC.

This sequence joins TRBV6-5 and TRBJ1-6; D unclear. V lost 5 bases, J lost 7 bases, and 6 bases lay in between. The germline V gene has CDR1 MNHEY and CDR2 SVGAGI. The CDR3 runs to 12 residues. The CDR3 loop reads CASSPHNSPLHF. CDR3 bases: TGTGCCAGCAGTCCACACAATTCACCCCTCCACTTT.

J is TRBJ2-6 and V is TRBV27, with D unresolved. V lost 3 bases, J lost 3 bases, and 3 bases lay in between. The CDR3 contains 13 residues. Germline CDR1 reads MNHEY; CDR2 reads SMNVEV (reference sequence). The CDR3 DNA sequence: TGTGCCAGCAGTTTTTATGGGGCCAACGTCCTGACTTTC. It codes for CASSFYGANVLTF.

The chain employs TRBV29-1 and TRBJ2-7; no clear D gene. The germline V and J ends were trimmed by 5 bases and 1 base, with 6 bases remaining between them. CDR3 length: 11 residues. From germline, CDR1 is SQVTM and CDR2 ANQGSEA. CDR3 DNA: TGCAGCGTTACGTTTTCCTACGAGCAGTACTTC. This encodes CSVTFSYEQYF.

This clone was counted only a few times. The chain uses TRBV2 and TRBJ1-1; possible D gene TRBD1, 5 bases. The CDR3 is 14 residues long. V was pared by 5 bases and J by 1 base, with 11 bases between. Germline CDR1 SNHLY, CDR2 FYNNEI. This CDR3 reads CASSQVGANTEAFF. CDR3 DNA: TGTGCCAGCAGTCAAGTCGGGGCGAACACTGAAGCTTTCTTT.

The J gene is TRBJ2-1, the V gene TRBV7-2; D is perhaps TRBD2 (6 bases). Deletions cut 2 bases from V and 9 bases from J, with 14 bases between. Germline V lookup: CDR1 SGHTA, CDR2 FQGNSA. This CDR3 region has 14 residues. The CDR3 loop reads CASSLPARGSEQFF. The CDR3 coding sequence is TGTGCCAGCAGCTTACCAGCGCGGGGCAGTGAGCAGTTCTTC.

This chain connects TRBV7-2 to TRBJ1-1, with 8 bases identical to TRBD1. The CDR3 is 16 amino acids. J was trimmed by 0 bases and V by 6 bases; bases with no gene match: 9. Germline V gene lookup returns CDR1 SGHTA and CDR2 FQGNSA. The CDR3 loop is CASSNGQGGMNTEAFF. As DNA, the CDR3 is TGTGCCAGCAGTAACGGACAGGGTGGGATGAACACTGAAGCTTTCTTT.

The CDR3 DNA is TGTGCCAGCAGTTTATGGGGAGGGGACACTGAAGCTTTCTTT. This encodes CASSLWGGDTEAFF. The chain has TRBV28 and TRBJ1-1; the D gene is possibly TRBD1 (5 bases). Looked up from germline, CDR1 is MDHEN and CDR2 is SYDVKM. Trimming stripped 0 bases from V and 3 bases from J, with 8 bases between. The CDR3 spans 14 residues.

For the CDR3, the DNA is TGCGCCAGCAGGGCTAGCGGTCCAACTCGGGATACGCAGTATTTT. Protein product: CASRASGPTRDTQYF. The V and J genes are TRBV5-1 and TRBJ2-3; TRBD2 aligns across 7 bases. V was clipped by 5 bases and J by 6 bases; unmatched bases: 12. Germline CDR1 and CDR2: SGHRS and YFSETQ. This CDR3 has 15 residues.

The rearrangement links TRBV6-5 to TRBJ1-2; maybe TRBD1 (5 bases). Germline CDR1 reads MNHEY; CDR2 reads SVGAGI. Trimming stripped 5 bases from V and 3 bases from J, with 16 bases between. CDR3 length equals 15 residues. DNA for the CDR3: TGTGCCAGCAGTGCCCCCCCCCAGGGATACTATGGCTACACCTTC. Translated, it gives CASSAPPQGYYGYTF.

This clone appeared once. This sequence joins TRBV28 and TRBJ1-5; D not certain. The V end lost 8 bases, the J end lost 2 bases, and 13 bases lay between the germline ends. The germline gives CDR1 MDHEN, CDR2 SYDVKM. The CDR3 sequence is 14 residues long. The CDR3 sequence is CASAPSAGNQPQHF. The CDR3 DNA follows: TGTGCCAGCGCCCCATCGGCGGGCAATCAGCCCCAGCATTTT.